These 8 T cell receptor beta chains were sequenced from one sample in a study of T cells in Graves' hyperthyroidism and ophthalmopathy. Amplification of TCR beta CDR3 regions used RNA as the template. A set of HTBI primers served as the primers for a first-round RT-PCR of the TCR CDR3. TCRdb reprocessed the multiplex PCR reads via MiXCR and lists one record per CDR3 protein. Here the sample spans 400,000 to 500,000 distinct CDR3 sequences, approximately 14% being singletons. The sample taken for sequencing was blood. The source is a woman between 18 and 30 years old with Graves' hyperthyroidism.

This clonotype has ten or more counts. The chain is built from TRBV6-1 and TRBJ1-5; the match to TRBD1 covers 7 bases. The CDR3 totals 19 residues. CDR1 is MNHNS and CDR2 is SASEGT in the germline V gene. J lost 0 bases, V lost 5 bases, and 16 bases had no gene match. CDR3 DNA sequence: TGTGCCAGCAGTTCCGCGACAGGGTTCACCGCTTATAGCAATCAGCCCCAGCATTTT. It encodes CASSSATGFTAYSNQPQHF.

This chain connects TRBV7-2 to TRBJ2-2; 8 positions agree with TRBD2. Trimming at V came to 4 bases and at J to 6 bases, leaving 10 bases not matched to a gene. CDR1 and CDR2 (germline): SGHTA, FQGNSA. This CDR3 is 16 amino acids long. The CDR3 coding sequence is TGTGCCAGCAGCTCTCCGGGACTAGGTGACGCCGGGGAGCTGTTTTTT. Its translation: CASSSPGLGDAGELFF.

This sequence joins TRBV7-3 and TRBJ2-1, with D perhaps matching TRBD1 or TRBD2 (6 bases each). V was shortened by 3 bases and J by 5 bases, with 14 bases between the two germline ends. The CDR3 contains 15 residues. Germline-derived CDR1 and CDR2 are SGHTA and FQGTGA. CDR3 bases: TGTGCCAGCAGCTTCCGCGGGACATCCGACAATGAGCAGTTCTTC. It encodes CASSFRGTSDNEQFF.

The rearrangement links TRBV20-1 to TRBJ2-7; TRBD2 might be the D (5 bases). Germline V gives CDR1 DFQATT, CDR2 SNEGSKA (reference sequence). V dropped 5 bases and J dropped 3 bases, with 17 bases sitting between them. The CDR3 consists of 14 residues. CDR3 loop: CSASGIALDYEQYF. The CDR3 DNA follows: TGCAGTGCTTCCGGAATAGCGCTCGACTACGAGCAGTACTTC.

This clonotype was picked up one time. The V call is TRBV28, the J call TRBJ1-2; no clear D. The V gene lost 10 bases and the J gene lost 7 bases, with 19 bases spanning the gap. The CDR3 extends over 13 amino acids. Germline loops: CDR1 MDHEN, CDR2 SYDVKM. The chain's CDR3 is CATEGGERPGYTF. As DNA, the CDR3 is TGTGCCACTGAAGGTGGCGAGCGGCCTGGCTACACCTTC.

The chain employs TRBV7-3 and TRBJ2-1; 10 positions agree with TRBD2. Germline assignment: CDR1 SGHTA and CDR2 FQGTGA. Trimming cost V 4 bases and J 5 bases; bases outside gene matches: 8. There are 16 residues in the CDR3. The CDR3 nucleotides read TGTGCCAGCAGCTCCCCCGGGACTAGCGATCACAATGAGCAGTTCTTC. The encoded protein is CASSSPGTSDHNEQFF.

This clonotype came up many times. The chain has TRBV10-3 and TRBJ1-2; D is unresolved. The V gene's germline CDR1 is ENHRY and CDR2 SYGVKD. The length of the CDR3 is 14 residues. Between the trimmed V and J ends, which lost 7 bases and 4 bases, there was a span of 16 bases. The CDR3 loop is CAITQPDLGYGYTF. CDR3 DNA sequence: TGTGCCATCACCCAGCCGGACTTGGGCTATGGCTACACCTTC.

This clonotype has only a few counts. The chain recombines TRBV19 with TRBJ1-2; 7 nucleotides agree with TRBD1. J gave up 3 bases and V 3 bases, and 1 base lay outside the gene matches. This CDR3 is built from 13 residues. CDR1 is LNHDA, CDR2 SQIVND, per germline (reference sequence). The CDR3 DNA follows: TGTGCCAGTAGTATTGACAGGGACTATGGCTACACCTTC. It encodes CASSIDRDYGYTF.